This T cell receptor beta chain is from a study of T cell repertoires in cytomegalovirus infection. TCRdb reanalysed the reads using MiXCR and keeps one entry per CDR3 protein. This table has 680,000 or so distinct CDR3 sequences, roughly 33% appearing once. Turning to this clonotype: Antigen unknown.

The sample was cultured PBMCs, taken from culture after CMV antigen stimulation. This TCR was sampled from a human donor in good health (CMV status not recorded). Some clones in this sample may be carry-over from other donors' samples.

For the CDR3, the DNA is TGTGCTAGTCTCGAGGACCTTGCCGACAATGAGCAGTTCTTC. Translated, it gives CASLEDLADNEQFF. V is TRBV12-5 and J is TRBJ2-1; D is unresolved. In germline, CDR1 is LGHNT, CDR2 FRNRAP. Trimming took off 8 bases at V and 5 bases at J, with 16 bases between the two ends. The CDR3 spans 14 residues.